The rows below give T cell receptor beta chains drawn from one sample of a study of blood T cell repertoires in COVID-19. Method: immunoSEQ multiplex PCR; TCRdb's copy keeps in-frame clones and lacks some. The sample yields roughly 230,000 clones, roughly 86% seen once. The specimen was PBMCs or T cells enriched from blood (not recorded which). The receptors were sampled from a woman between 25 and 40 years old with acute COVID-19. CDR3s include the opening cysteine and the closing phenylalanine or tryptophan. D genes are given only for firm matches. Rows give clone size only sometimes, using once, few, many, or a class for an expanded clone.

DNA: TGTGCCAGCAGCTCCAGTAACTATGGCTACACCTTC; CDR3: CASSSSNYGYTF; D: -; size: -; J: TRBJ1-2; V: TRBV5-4
DNA: TGTGCCAGCAGCTTCCGTAGCGGGGCCACAGATACGCAGTATTTT; CDR3: CASSFRSGATDTQYF; D: TRBD2; size: few; J: TRBJ2-3; V: TRBV7-9
DNA: TGTGCCAGCAGCCACGACAGGGGGCGGGAAAAACTGTTTTTT; CDR3: CASSHDRGREKLFF; D: TRBD1; size: -; J: TRBJ1-4; V: TRBV7-9
DNA: TGTGCCAGCAGTTCCCCCGGGGGCACTGAAGCTTTCTTT; CDR3: CASSSPGGTEAFF; D: -; size: -; J: TRBJ1-1; V: TRBV6-5
DNA: TGTGCCAGCAGCCAAGATTATCGACATCAAGGCTACGAGCAGTACTTC; CDR3: CASSQDYRHQGYEQYF; D: -; size: -; J: TRBJ2-7; V: TRBV14
DNA: TGCAGCGTTACGACGGGAGGGAAACTGTTTTTT; CDR3: CSVTTGGKLFF; D: -; size: -; J: TRBJ1-4; V: TRBV29-1
DNA: TGTGCCAGCAGTTTATCGATCTCCGGGACTAGCGAGACCTACTACAATGAGCAGTTCTTC; CDR3: CASSLSISGTSETYYNEQFF; D: TRBD2; size: once; J: TRBJ2-1; V: TRBV27
DNA: TGTGCCAGTAGTACTCGGACAGGCTACGAGCAGTACTTC; CDR3: CASSTRTGYEQYF; D: TRBD1; size: -; J: TRBJ2-7; V: TRBV19
DNA: TGTGCCAGCAGCGATGACAGGGAAGGCCATGGCTACACTTTC; CDR3: CASSDDREGHGYTF; D: TRBD1; size: -; J: TRBJ1-2; V: TRBV9
DNA: TGTGCCTGGGAGGACAGGACCTCTGGAAACACCATATATTTT; CDR3: CAWEDRTSGNTIYF; D: TRBD1; size: -; J: TRBJ1-3; V: TRBV30
DNA: TGTGCCAGCAGTAAGGACAGGGTCCCCTACGAGCAGTACTTC; CDR3: CASSKDRVPYEQYF; D: TRBD1; size: -; J: TRBJ2-7; V: TRBV6-5
DNA: TGTGCCAGCAGCCAAGGGACAGGGGGCAACTATGGCTACACCTTC; CDR3: CASSQGTGGNYGYTF; D: TRBD1; size: -; J: TRBJ1-2; V: TRBV3-1/TRBV3-2
DNA: TGTGCCAGCAGCTTAGCTCCCAGGGGGAAAGGCGGCTACACCTTC; CDR3: CASSLAPRGKGGYTF; D: TRBD1; size: -; J: TRBJ1-2; V: TRBV7-6
DNA: TGCAGTGCTAGTGACCCGGGGGGGCCCGGAAACACCATATATTTT; CDR3: CSASDPGGPGNTIYF; D: -; size: -; J: TRBJ1-3; V: TRBV20-1
DNA: TGTGCCATAGAGGACAGGGGTGTAAACTATGGCTACACCTTC; CDR3: CAIEDRGVNYGYTF; D: TRBD1; size: -; J: TRBJ1-2; V: TRBV10-3
DNA: TGCGCCAGCAGCTCCGGACAGGGGGGAAGTCTCGGGGAAAAACTGTTTTTT; CDR3: CASSSGQGGSLGEKLFF; D: TRBD1; size: -; J: TRBJ1-4; V: TRBV5-1
DNA: TGTGCCACAGGGGGTACAGGGGAGTCCTACGAGCAGTACTTC; CDR3: CATGGTGESYEQYF; D: TRBD1; size: many; J: TRBJ2-7; V: TRBV2
DNA: TGTGCCTGGAGTGTACAAACAGCATCTGAAGCTTTCTTT; CDR3: CAWSVQTASEAFF; D: -; size: -; J: TRBJ1-1; V: TRBV30
DNA: TGTGCCAGCAGTTTAACCCAGGTGGAGACCCAGTACTTC; CDR3: CASSLTQVETQYF; D: -; size: once; J: TRBJ2-5; V: TRBV27
DNA: TGTGCCAGCAGTACAAACAGGGTTGGGGAAGCTTTCTTT; CDR3: CASSTNRVGEAFF; D: -; size: -; J: TRBJ1-1; V: TRBV6-5
DNA: TGTGCCAGCACCAATATAAACAGGGGGAACACTGAAGCTTTCTTT; CDR3: CASTNINRGNTEAFF; D: TRBD1; size: -; J: TRBJ1-1; V: TRBV6-5
DNA: TGCAGTGCTAGTGGGGGACAGGGGGCTTCCTCTGGGGCCAACGTCCTGACTTTC; CDR3: CSASGGQGASSGANVLTF; D: TRBD1; size: -; J: TRBJ2-6; V: TRBV20-1
DNA: TGTGCCAGCAGCTTAGTTGGACAGACGCCCCCTGGATATGGCTACACCTTC; CDR3: CASSLVGQTPPGYGYTF; D: -; size: -; J: TRBJ1-2; V: TRBV7-9
DNA: TGTGCCAGCAGCGTCACAGGACGCACTAATGAAAAACTGTTTTTT; CDR3: CASSVTGRTNEKLFF; D: -; size: -; J: TRBJ1-4; V: TRBV7-9
DNA: TGTGCCAGTACAGGTGGCTCTGGAAACACCATATATTTT; CDR3: CASTGGSGNTIYF; D: -; size: -; J: TRBJ1-3; V: TRBV5-4
DNA: TGTGCCAGCAGCGTAGGTGGAGACACCGGGGAGCTGTTTTTT; CDR3: CASSVGGDTGELFF; D: -; size: once; J: TRBJ2-2; V: TRBV9
DNA: TGTGCCAGTAGTGGCACAGACACAGATACGCAGTATTTT; CDR3: CASSGTDTDTQYF; D: -; size: -; J: TRBJ2-3; V: TRBV19
DNA: TGTGCCAGCAGTTACATGGGTAACACGGGGGGTTCCTACAATGAGCAGTTCTTC; CDR3: CASSYMGNTGGSYNEQFF; D: TRBD2; size: -; J: TRBJ2-1; V: TRBV6-2/TRBV6-3
DNA: TGTGCCAGCAGTTTATCGGGGCAGTTCAATCAGCCCCAGCATTTT; CDR3: CASSLSGQFNQPQHF; D: -; size: once; J: TRBJ1-5; V: TRBV27
DNA: TGTGCCAGCAGCTTAGCGAACGAGGACGAGCAGTACTTC; CDR3: CASSLANEDEQYF; D: -; size: few; J: TRBJ2-7; V: TRBV7-8
DNA: TGCGCCAGCAGGGGGGCCGGGGCAAACTCTGGAAACACCATATATTTT; CDR3: CASRGAGANSGNTIYF; D: -; size: -; J: TRBJ1-3; V: TRBV5-1
DNA: TGTGCCAGCAGCATAGCAGGGGCTGACGGCTACACCTTC; CDR3: CASSIAGADGYTF; D: -; size: -; J: TRBJ1-2; V: TRBV11-2
DNA: TGTGCCAGCAGCCCCTATAACACTGAAGCTTTCTTT; CDR3: CASSPYNTEAFF; D: -; size: -; J: TRBJ1-1; V: TRBV5-4
DNA: TGTGCCAGCAGCGTTTCTACAGCCACGGAGCAGTTCTTC; CDR3: CASSVSTATEQFF; D: -; size: -; J: TRBJ2-1; V: TRBV9
DNA: TGCGCCAGCAGCCAAGGTTCGGGCGGGCCCCTCCACTTT; CDR3: CASSQGSGGPLHF; D: -; size: -; J: TRBJ1-6; V: TRBV4-1
DNA: TGTGCCACCAGTGATTGGGGACAGAACTCCTACGAGCAGTACTTC; CDR3: CATSDWGQNSYEQYF; D: TRBD1; size: -; J: TRBJ2-7; V: TRBV24-1
DNA: TGCAGTGCTAGTGGGGGACTAGCGGGGGGCTTTCGATACCAAGAGACCCAGTACTTC; CDR3: CSASGGLAGGFRYQETQYF; D: TRBD2; size: -; J: TRBJ2-5; V: TRBV20-1
DNA: TGCGCCAGCAGTGTCGGACTTGCCACTGAAGCTTTCTTT; CDR3: CASSVGLATEAFF; D: -; size: -; J: TRBJ1-1; V: TRBV10-2
DNA: TGTGCCAGCAGCCAAATCCGGGACTCCCACAATGAGCAGTTCTTC; CDR3: CASSQIRDSHNEQFF; D: -; size: once; J: TRBJ2-1; V: TRBV3-1/TRBV3-2
DNA: TGTGCCTGGAGTCCGCCTTACTCGACAGCTGAAGCTTTCTTT; CDR3: CAWSPPYSTAEAFF; D: -; size: -; J: TRBJ1-1; V: TRBV30
DNA: TGTGCCTGGAGTGTCGCGTCTAGGTCAGCGAATAATTCACCCCTCCACTTT; CDR3: CAWSVASRSANNSPLHF; D: -; size: -; J: TRBJ1-6; V: TRBV30
DNA: TGCGCCAGCAGCCCGCTGACCGGGACACAGGGAAACACCATATATTTT; CDR3: CASSPLTGTQGNTIYF; D: -; size: -; J: TRBJ1-3; V: TRBV5-1
DNA: TGTGCCAGCAGCCCCCTGCTCGGTGAAGCTTTCTTT; CDR3: CASSPLLGEAFF; D: -; size: -; J: TRBJ1-1; V: TRBV7-8
DNA: TGTGCCAGTAGGGCTCCAGGGGATAATTCACCCCTCCACTTT; CDR3: CASRAPGDNSPLHF; D: -; size: -; J: TRBJ1-6; V: TRBV19
DNA: TGTGCCAGCAGTCCCCCGGGACAGGGTTGGTTCGGCTACACCTTC; CDR3: CASSPPGQGWFGYTF; D: TRBD1; size: once; J: TRBJ1-2; V: TRBV28